Detailed here is one TCR beta chain. The data are from a study of blood T cell repertoires in COVID-19. Under the authors' procedure: Cell counts per sample came from amplifying reference gene primers. Sequencing was performed with immunoSEQ multiplex PCR; in TCRdb, only in-frame clones are kept and a portion is missing. V and J calls and clone size come straight from that table; D and trimming were deduced from the DNA. The sample has some 67,000 clones, more than 75% seen once; the top ten hold 0.95% to 1.5%. Looked up from germline, CDR1 is GTSNPN and CDR2 is SVGIG (reference sequence). The CDR3 has 13 amino acids. Trimming removed 4 bases at V and 0 bases at J, with 6 bases between.

V usage is TRBV30 and J usage is TRBJ1-4; D is unclear. The sequencing input was peripheral blood. The receptor was isolated from a woman in her sixties with acute or convalescent COVID-19. Written as DNA, the CDR3 is TGTGCCTGGATCCCTTCAACTAATGAAAAACTGTTTTTT. It yields the protein CAWIPSTNEKLFF.